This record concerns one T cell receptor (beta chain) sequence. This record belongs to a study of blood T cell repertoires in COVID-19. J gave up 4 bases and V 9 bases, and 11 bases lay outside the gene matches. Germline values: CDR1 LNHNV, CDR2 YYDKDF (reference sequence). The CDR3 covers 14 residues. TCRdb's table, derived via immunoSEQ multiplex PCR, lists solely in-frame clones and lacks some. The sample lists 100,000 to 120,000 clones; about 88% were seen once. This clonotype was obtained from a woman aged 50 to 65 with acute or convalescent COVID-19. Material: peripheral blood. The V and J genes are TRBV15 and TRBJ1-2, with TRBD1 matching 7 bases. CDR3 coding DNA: TGTGCCACGGCTAAAACCGGGACAGTCTATGGCTACACCTTC. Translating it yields CATAKTGTVYGYTF.